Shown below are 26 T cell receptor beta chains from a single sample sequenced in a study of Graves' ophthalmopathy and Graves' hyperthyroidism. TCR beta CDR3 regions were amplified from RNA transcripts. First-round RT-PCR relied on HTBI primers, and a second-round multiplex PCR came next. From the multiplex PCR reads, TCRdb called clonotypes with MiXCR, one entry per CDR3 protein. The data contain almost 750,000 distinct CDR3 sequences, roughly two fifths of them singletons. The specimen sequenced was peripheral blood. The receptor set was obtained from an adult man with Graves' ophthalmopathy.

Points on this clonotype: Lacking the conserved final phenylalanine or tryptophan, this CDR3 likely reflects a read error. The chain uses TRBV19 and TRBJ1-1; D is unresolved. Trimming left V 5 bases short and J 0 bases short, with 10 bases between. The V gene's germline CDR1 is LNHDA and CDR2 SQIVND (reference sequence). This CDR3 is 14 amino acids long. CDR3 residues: CASSWQNMNTEAFL. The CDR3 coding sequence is TGTGCCAGTAGTTGGCAGAATATGAACACTGAAGCTTTCCTT.

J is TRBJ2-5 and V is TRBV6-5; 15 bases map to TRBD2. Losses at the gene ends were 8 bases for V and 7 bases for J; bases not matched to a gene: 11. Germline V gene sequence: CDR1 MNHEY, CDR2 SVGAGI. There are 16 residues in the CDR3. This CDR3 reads CASEAGTSGGQSTQYF. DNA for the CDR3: TGTGCCAGCGAGGCCGGGACTAGCGGGGGGCAGTCGACCCAGTACTTC.

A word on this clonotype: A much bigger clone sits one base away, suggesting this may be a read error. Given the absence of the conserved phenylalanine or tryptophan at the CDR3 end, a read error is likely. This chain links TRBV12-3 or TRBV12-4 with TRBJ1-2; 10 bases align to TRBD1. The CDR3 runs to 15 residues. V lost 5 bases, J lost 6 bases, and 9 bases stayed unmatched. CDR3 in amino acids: CASSLTGTGDDGYTL. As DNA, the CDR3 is TGTGCCAGCAGTCTCACCGGGACAGGGGACGATGGCTACACCCTC.

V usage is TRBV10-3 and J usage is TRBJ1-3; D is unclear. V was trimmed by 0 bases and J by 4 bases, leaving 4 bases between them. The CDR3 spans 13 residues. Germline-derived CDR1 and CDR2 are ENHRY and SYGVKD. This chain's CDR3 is CAISESLGNTIYF. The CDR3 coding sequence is TGTGCCATCAGTGAGTCCTTGGGAAACACCATATATTTT.

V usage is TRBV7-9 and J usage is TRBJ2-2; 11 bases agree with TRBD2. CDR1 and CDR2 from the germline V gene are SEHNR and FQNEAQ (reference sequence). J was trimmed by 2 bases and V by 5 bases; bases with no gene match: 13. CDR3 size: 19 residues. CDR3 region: CASSPFLVAGGQNTGELFF. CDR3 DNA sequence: TGTGCCAGCAGCCCCTTTTTGGTAGCGGGGGGGCAAAACACCGGGGAGCTGTTTTTT.

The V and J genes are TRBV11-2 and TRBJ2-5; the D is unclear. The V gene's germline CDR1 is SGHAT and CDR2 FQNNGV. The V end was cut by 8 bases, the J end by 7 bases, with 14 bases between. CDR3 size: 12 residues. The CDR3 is CASSESPGTQYF. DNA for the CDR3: TGTGCCAGCTCGGAGTCTCCTGGGACCCAGTACTTC. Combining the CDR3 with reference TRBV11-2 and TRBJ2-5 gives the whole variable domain EAGVAQSPRYKIIEKRQSVAFWCNPISGHATLYWYQQILGQGPKLLIQFQNNGVVDDSQLPKDRFSAERLKGVDSTLKIQPAKLEDSAVYLCASSESPGTQYFGPGTRLLVL.

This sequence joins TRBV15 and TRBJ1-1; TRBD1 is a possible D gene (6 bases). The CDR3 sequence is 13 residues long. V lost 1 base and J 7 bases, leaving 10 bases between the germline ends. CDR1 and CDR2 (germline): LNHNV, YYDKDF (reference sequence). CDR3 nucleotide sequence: TGTGCCACCAGCAGAGGAACCAGGGGTGAAGCTTTCTTT. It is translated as CATSRGTRGEAFF.

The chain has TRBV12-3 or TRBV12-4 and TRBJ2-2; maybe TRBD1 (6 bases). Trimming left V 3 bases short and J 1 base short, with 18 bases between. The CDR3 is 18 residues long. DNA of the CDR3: TGTGCCAGCAGTTTCGTTATTTTGAGAGGGGGGAACACCGGGGAGCTGTTTTTT. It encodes CASSFVILRGGNTGELFF.

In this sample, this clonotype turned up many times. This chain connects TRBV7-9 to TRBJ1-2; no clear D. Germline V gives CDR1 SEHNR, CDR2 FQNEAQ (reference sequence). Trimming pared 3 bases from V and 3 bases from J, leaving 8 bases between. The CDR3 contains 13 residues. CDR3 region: CASSFNQDYGYTF. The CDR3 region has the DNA TGTGCCAGCAGCTTTAACCAGGACTATGGCTACACCTTC. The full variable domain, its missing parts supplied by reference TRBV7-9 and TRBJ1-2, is DTGVSQNPRHKITKRGQNVTFRCDPISEHNRLYWYRQTLGQGPEFLTYFQNEAQLEKSRLLSDRFSAERPKGSFSTLEIQRTEQGDSAMYLCASSFNQDYGYTFGSGTRLTVV.

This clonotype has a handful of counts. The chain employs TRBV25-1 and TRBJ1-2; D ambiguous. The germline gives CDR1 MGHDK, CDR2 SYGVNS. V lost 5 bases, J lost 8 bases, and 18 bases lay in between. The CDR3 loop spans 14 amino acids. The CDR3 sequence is CASSFRGQAGGYTF. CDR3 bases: TGTGCCAGCAGTTTCCGAGGCCAGGCGGGAGGCTACACCTTC.

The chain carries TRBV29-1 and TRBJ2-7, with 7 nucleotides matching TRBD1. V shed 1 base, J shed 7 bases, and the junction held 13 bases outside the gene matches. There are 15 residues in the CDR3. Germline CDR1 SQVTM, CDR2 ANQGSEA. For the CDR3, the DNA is TGCAGCGTTGAAGGGTTGCAGGGGGTGGCGAGTGAGCAGTACTTC. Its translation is CSVEGLQGVASEQYF.

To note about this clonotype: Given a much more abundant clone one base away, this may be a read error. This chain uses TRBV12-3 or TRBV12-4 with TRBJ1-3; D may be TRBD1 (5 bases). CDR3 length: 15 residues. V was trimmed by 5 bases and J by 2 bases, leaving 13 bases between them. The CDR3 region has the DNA TGTGCCAGCAGTCCGACAGCGTACCCTGGAAACACCATATATTTT. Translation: CASSPTAYPGNTIYF.

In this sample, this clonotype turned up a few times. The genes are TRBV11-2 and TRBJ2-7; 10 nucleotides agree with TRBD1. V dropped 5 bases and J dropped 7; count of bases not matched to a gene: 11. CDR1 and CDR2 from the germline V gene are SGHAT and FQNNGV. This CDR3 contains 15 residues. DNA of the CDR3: TGTGCCAGCAGCCGCTACCGGGACAGGGGATGGGAGCAGTACTTC. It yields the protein CASSRYRDRGWEQYF.

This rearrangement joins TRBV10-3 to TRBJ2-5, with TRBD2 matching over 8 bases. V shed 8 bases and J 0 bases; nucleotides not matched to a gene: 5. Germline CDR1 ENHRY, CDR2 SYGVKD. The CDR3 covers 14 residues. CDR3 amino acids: CAISLAGHQETQYF. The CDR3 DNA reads TGTGCCATCTCCCTAGCGGGCCACCAAGAGACCCAGTACTTC.

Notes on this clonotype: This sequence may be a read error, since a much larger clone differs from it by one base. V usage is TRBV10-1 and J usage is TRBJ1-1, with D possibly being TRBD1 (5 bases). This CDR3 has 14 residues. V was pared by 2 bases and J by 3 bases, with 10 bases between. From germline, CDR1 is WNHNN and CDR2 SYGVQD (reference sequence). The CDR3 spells CASSEDRMDTEAFF. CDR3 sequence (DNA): TGCGCCAGCAGTGAGGACAGAATGGACACTGAAGCTTTCTTT.

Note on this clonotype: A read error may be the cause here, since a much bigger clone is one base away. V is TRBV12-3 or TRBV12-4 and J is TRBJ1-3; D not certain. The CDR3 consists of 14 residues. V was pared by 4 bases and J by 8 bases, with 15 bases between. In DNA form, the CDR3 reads TGTGCCAGCAGTTCGGCAAACGGAGGAGACACCATATATTTT. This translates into CASSSANGGDTIYF.

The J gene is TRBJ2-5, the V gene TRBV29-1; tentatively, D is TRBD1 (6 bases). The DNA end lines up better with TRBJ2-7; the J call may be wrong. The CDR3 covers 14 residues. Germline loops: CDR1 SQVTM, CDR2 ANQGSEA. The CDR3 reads CSVESGGSSYEQYF. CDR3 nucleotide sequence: TGCAGCGTTGAAAGTGGGGGCTCAAGCTACGAGCAGTACTTC.

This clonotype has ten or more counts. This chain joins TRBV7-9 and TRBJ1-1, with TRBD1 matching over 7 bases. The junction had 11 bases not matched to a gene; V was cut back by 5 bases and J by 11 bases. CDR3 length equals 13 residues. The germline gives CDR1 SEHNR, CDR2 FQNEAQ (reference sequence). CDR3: CASSRGQDPSAFF. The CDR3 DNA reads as TGTGCCAGCAGCCGAGGACAGGATCCTTCGGCTTTCTTT.

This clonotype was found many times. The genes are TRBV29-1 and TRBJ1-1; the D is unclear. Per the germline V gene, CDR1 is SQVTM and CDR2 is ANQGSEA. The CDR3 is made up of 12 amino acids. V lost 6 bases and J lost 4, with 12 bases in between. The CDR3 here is CSVDKGGTEAFF. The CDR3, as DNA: TGCAGCGTAGACAAAGGCGGCACTGAAGCTTTCTTT. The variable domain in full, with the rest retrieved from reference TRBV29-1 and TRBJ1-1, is SAVISQKPSRDICQRGTSLTIQCQVDSQVTMMFWYRQQPGQSLTLIATANQGSEATYESGFVIDKFPISRPNLTFSTLTVSNMSPEDSSIYLCSVDKGGTEAFFGQGTRLTVV.

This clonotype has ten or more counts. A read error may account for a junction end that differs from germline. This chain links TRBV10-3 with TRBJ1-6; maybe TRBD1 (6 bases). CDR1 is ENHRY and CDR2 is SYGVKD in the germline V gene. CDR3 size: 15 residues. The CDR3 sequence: CASSYGGRGNSPLHF. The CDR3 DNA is TGTGCCAGCAGTTACGGCGGCAGGGGAAATTCACCCCTCCACTTT.

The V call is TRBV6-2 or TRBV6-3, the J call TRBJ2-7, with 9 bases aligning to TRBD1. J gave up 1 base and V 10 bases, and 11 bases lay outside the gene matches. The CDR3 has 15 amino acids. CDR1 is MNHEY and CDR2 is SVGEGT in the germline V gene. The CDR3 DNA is TGTGCCACCGTTGACAGGGGGACAGGGTCCTACGAGCAGTACTTC. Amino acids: CATVDRGTGSYEQYF.

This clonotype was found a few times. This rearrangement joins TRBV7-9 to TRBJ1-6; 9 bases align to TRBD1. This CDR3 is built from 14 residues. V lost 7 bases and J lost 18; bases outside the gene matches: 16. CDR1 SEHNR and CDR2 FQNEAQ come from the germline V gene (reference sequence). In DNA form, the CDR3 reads TGTGCCAGCACCCAGGGCGGACAGGGGACTTCCCCCCACTTT. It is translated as CASTQGGQGTSPHF.

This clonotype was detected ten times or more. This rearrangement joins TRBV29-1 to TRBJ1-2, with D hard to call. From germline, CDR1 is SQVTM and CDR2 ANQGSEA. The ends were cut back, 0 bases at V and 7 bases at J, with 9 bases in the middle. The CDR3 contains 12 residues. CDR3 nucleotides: TGCAGCGTTGAAGATTCCGGGAGTGGCTACACCTTC. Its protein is CSVEDSGSGYTF.

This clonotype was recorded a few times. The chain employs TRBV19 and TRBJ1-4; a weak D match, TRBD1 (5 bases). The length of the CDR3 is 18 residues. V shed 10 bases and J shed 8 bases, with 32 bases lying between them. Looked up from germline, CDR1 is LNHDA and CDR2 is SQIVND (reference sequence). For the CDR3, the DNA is TGTGCCACCGGAGGCCAACCTCGGCAGGGAAGAGGTGGGGAAAAACTGTTTTTT. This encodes CATGGQPRQGRGGEKLFF.

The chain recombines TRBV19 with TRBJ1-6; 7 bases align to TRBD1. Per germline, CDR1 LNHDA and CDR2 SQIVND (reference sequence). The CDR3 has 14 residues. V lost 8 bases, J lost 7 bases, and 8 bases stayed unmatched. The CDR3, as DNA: TGTGCCAGTGCTACCTGGGACAGCAATTCACCCCTCCACTTT. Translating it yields CASATWDSNSPLHF.

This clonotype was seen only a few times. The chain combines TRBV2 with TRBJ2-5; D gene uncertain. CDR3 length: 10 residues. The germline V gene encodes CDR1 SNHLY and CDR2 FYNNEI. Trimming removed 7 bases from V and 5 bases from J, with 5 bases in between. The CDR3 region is CASKAETQYF. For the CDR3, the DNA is TGTGCCAGCAAGGCGGAGACCCAGTACTTC.